The present TCR beta chain was sequenced within a study of blood T cell repertoires in COVID-19 (dated by TCRdb to about 2020). About the study as a whole: Collaborator samples came from the United States, Italy and Spain and covered acute and convalescent phases of COVID-19. Nearly every sample came with metadata listing a de-identified subject ID, COVID-19 status, age in years and sex. Samples came from the ongoing ImmuneRACE study (first 160 participants) plus 1,254 subjects from 6 global collaborators. The material from the prospective study consisted of cDNA or gDNA derived from T cells, B-cell-depleted T cells, or PBMCs. Subjects who had been exposed to COVID-19, were actively infected with it, or had recovered from it provided the deeply sampled blood TCRbeta repertoires that made up the dataset. The repertoires were made available in a free public database intended to serve as a resource for research on the immune response to SARS-CoV-2. HLA class I and class II types, where available, came from metadata supplied by the sample provider rather than from assay-based typing. General conclusions and limits of the study: The amount of clinical and demographic metadata varied by source and participant and was provided uncurated.

TCRbeta CDR3 regions were amplified from genomic DNA using the immunoSEQ Assay, a bias-controlled multiplex PCR. The source study handled its data this way. Nucleated cell counts per sample were estimated from amplification of reference gene primers within the assay. To quantify the absolute abundance of each unique TCRbeta CDR3 rearrangement, sequence reads were collapsed and filtered. For each sample, productive Simpson clonality was calculated by taking the square root of Simpson's diversity index across productive rearrangements. In TCRdb, the immuneACCESS table is reduced to in-frame sequences with V and J assigned. These tables do not hold every clone; where another copy was compared, an unresolved V gene accounts for under half, and the others remain unexplained. That table supplies the V and J calls and clone size; D and trimming were determined from the DNA. In this sample the table shows fewer than 300,000 clones, 85% of which occur a single time. Of the sample, about 14% falls within the top ten clones.

Each collaborating institution followed its own protocols to collect whole blood in K2EDTA tubes. For TCRbeta analysis, collaborators shipped samples as frozen whole blood, isolated PBMCs, or DNA extracted from either of those sample types. About this clone itself: Its antigen has not been determined. No base quality information exists; no much larger clone differs at one position.

The receptor was isolated from a human donor in a cohort sampled during active COVID-19. Material for sequencing was peripheral blood.

CDR3 sequence: CASSRTETFYEQYF. The nucleotides are TGTGCCAGCTCAAGGACAGAGACTTTTTACGAGCAGTACTTC. The V and J segments used are TRBV18 and TRBJ2-7; the D gene is possibly TRBD1, with 6 bases matching. Based on the germline V gene, the CDR1 and CDR2 sequences are KGHSH and LQKENI. The CDR3 goes from the cysteine to the phenylalanine over 14 residues. The only DNA kept is the CDR3, 42 bases in frame from the first base. Relative to germline, V is 5 bases shorter and J is 4 bases shorter, with 15 bases between their ends.